These 30 T cell receptor beta chains originate from one sample sequenced in a study of blood T cells in healthy people across ages. For the second PCR, which ran for 7 to 11 cycles, a sample-barcoded 5' primer and a J-beta primer mix were used. Each CDR3 protein gets one entry after TCRdb re-called the 5' RACE reads with MiXCR. The sample has about 1.5 million distinct CDR3 sequences; approximately 42% are singletons. The sample consisted of blood. The receptors here all came from a woman aged 18 to 35 in good health.

This sequence joins TRBV5-1 and TRBJ1-5; D remains ambiguous. CDR3 length equals 14 residues. Germline V lookup: CDR1 SGHRS, CDR2 YFSETQ. Trimming pared 4 bases from V and 6 bases from J, leaving 14 bases between. The CDR3 here is CASSGAIVSQPQHF. Written as DNA, the CDR3 is TGCGCCAGCAGCGGCGCCATTGTGAGTCAGCCCCAGCATTTT.

V and J are TRBV29-1 and TRBJ2-1, with 7 bases fitting TRBD2. Germline loops: CDR1 SQVTM, CDR2 ANQGSEA. The CDR3 has 14 amino acids. V was clipped by 3 bases and J by 2 bases; unmatched bases: 4. In nucleotides, the CDR3 is TGCAGCGTTGATGGCGGGGGAGCCTACAATGAGCAGTTCTTC. Translating gives CSVDGGGAYNEQFF.

The chain employs TRBV25-1 and TRBJ1-2; 7 bases are shared with TRBD1. The V gene end was trimmed by 3 bases and the J gene end by 6 bases; junction bases not matched to a gene: 7. This CDR3 comprises 14 residues. CDR1 and CDR2 (germline): MGHDK, SYGVNS. CDR3 DNA sequence: TGTGCCAGCAGTGAGACAGGGAGTAAGAATGGCTACACCTTC. Translated: CASSETGSKNGYTF.

This clonotype was recorded a few times. The genes are TRBV12-3 or TRBV12-4 and TRBJ2-3, with TRBD2 identical over 9 bases. The CDR3 runs 15 residues. The junction had 6 bases not matched to a gene; V was cut back by 4 bases and J by 4 bases. The CDR3 loop is CASSSLAGVSDTQYF. CDR3 coding DNA: TGTGCCAGCAGTTCCTTAGCGGGGGTCTCAGATACGCAGTATTTT.

This clonotype was seen only a few times. The chain uses TRBV20-1 and TRBJ2-1, with D perhaps being TRBD1 or TRBD2 (6 bases each). Trimming pared 5 bases from V and 6 bases from J, leaving 20 bases between. Germline CDR1 is DFQATT and CDR2 is SNEGSKA (reference sequence). The CDR3 consists of 15 residues. The DNA for the CDR3 is TGCAGTGCTTCCATTCCGGGGGCGGCAGCCAATGAGCAGTTCTTC. Translating it yields CSASIPGAAANEQFF.

This clonotype has just a few counts. The CDR3: CASRGQGNTGELFF. CDR3 DNA sequence: TGTGCCAGTAGAGGACAGGGGAACACCGGGGAGCTGTTTTTT. The genes are TRBV19 and TRBJ2-2, with 8 bases fitting TRBD1. V trimming: 6 bases; J trimming: 1 base; junction bases outside the gene matches: 1. The CDR3 covers 14 residues. Germline V lookup: CDR1 LNHDA, CDR2 SQIVND (reference sequence).

This clonotype has a handful of counts. The genes are TRBV11-3 and TRBJ2-7; 8 bases line up with TRBD2. After removal of 2 bases from V and 2 bases from J, the junction contained 5 bases not matched to a gene. The CDR3 has 15 amino acids. Germline CDR1 reads SGHNT; CDR2 reads YENEEA. CDR3 DNA sequence: TGTGCCAGCAGCTTACGGGGGGGCCAGACCTACGAGCAGTACTTC. It encodes CASSLRGGQTYEQYF. Supplemented by reference TRBV11-3 and TRBJ2-7, the full variable domain reads EAGVVQSPRYKIIEKKQPVAFWCNPISGHNTLYWYLQNLGQGPELLIRYENEEAVDDSQLPKDRFSAERLKGVDSTLKIQPAELGDSAVYLCASSLRGGQTYEQYFGPGTRLTVT.

The chain couples TRBV5-5 to TRBJ2-7; 7 positions match TRBD1. Losses at the gene ends were 1 base for V and 5 bases for J; bases not matched to a gene: 3. CDR1 SGHKS and CDR2 YYEKEE come from the germline V gene (reference sequence). The CDR3 extends over 13 amino acids. The CDR3 DNA reads as TGTGCCAGCAGCTTGAACAGGGGAAACGAGCAGTACTTC. It translates to CASSLNRGNEQYF.

This clonotype has only one observation. Being one base from a much bigger clone, this may be a read error. The CDR3 reads CASSLAGTTDEQYF. CDR3 coding DNA: TGTGCCAGCAGTTTAGCCGGGACTACCGACGAGCAGTACTTC. The V gene is TRBV27, the J gene TRBJ2-7, with 7 bases lining up with TRBD2. The CDR3 loop spans 14 amino acids. V was pared by 2 bases and J by 5 bases, with 6 bases of the junction left unmatched. Germline V CDR1 and CDR2: MNHEY, SMNVEV (reference sequence).

The chain couples TRBV6-2 or TRBV6-3 to TRBJ1-2, with D possibly matching TRBD1 (6 bases). Germline CDR1 is MNHEY and CDR2 is SVGEGT. The V end was cut by 6 bases, the J end by 3 bases, with 11 bases between. This CDR3 region has 13 residues. This chain's CDR3 is CASRNREDYGYTF. The CDR3 bases are TGTGCCAGCAGAAACAGGGAGGACTATGGCTACACCTTC.

The gene calls are TRBV4-2 and TRBJ1-4; tentatively, D is TRBD1 (5 bases). Per germline, CDR1 LGHNA and CDR2 YNFKEQ. The CDR3 consists of 15 residues. V gave up 1 base and J gave up 6 bases, with 12 bases separating them. Here the CDR3 reads CASSQVRDRDEKLFF. In nucleotides, the CDR3 is TGTGCCAGCAGCCAAGTGCGGGACCGAGATGAAAAACTGTTTTTT.

The table lists this clonotype with a few counts. The V and J genes are TRBV18 and TRBJ1-6; D is uncertain. From germline, CDR1 is KGHSH and CDR2 LQKENI. The length of the CDR3 is 16 residues. V shed 3 bases and J shed 0 bases, with 9 bases lying between them. CDR3 sequence (DNA): TGTGCCAGCTCACCTGCTTCTGGCTCCTATAATTCACCCCTCCACTTT. It specifies CASSPASGSYNSPLHF.

This clonotype was observed a handful of times. The chain joins TRBV9 to TRBJ1-6; 11 positions match TRBD1. This CDR3 region has 15 residues. With 4 bases clipped from V and 10 bases from J, the junction kept 7 bases outside the gene matches. From germline, CDR1 is SGDLS and CDR2 YYNGEE. DNA for the CDR3: TGTGCCAGCAGCTTAGTGGACAGGGGGCGGTCACCCCTCCACTTT. Protein product: CASSLVDRGRSPLHF.

The chain combines TRBV21-1 with TRBJ2-4; the table's D call, TRBD1, was not checked against the DNA. TRBV21-1 is recorded as a pseudogene. CDR3 length: 17 amino acids. CDR3 coding DNA: TGTGCCAGCAGCAAAGTGACGGGGGCCCTAGCCAAAAACATTCAGTACTTC. Translation gives CASSKVTGALAKNIQYF.

The CDR3 nucleotides read TGCGCCAGCAGTGGTCACAGGGCGGGGGGGCCGAATGAGCAGTACTTC. Its protein product is CASSGHRAGGPNEQYF. The chain couples TRBV10-2 to TRBJ2-5, with 9 bases matching TRBD2. Trimming cost V 4 bases and J 11 bases; bases outside gene matches: 17. The CDR3 has 16 amino acids. Per the germline V gene, CDR1 is WSHSY and CDR2 is SAAADI.

The chain links TRBV5-1 to TRBJ1-1, with D possibly matching TRBD1 (6 bases). This CDR3 region has 15 residues. Looked up from germline, CDR1 is SGHRS and CDR2 is YFSETQ. V dropped 5 bases and J dropped 3 bases, with 17 bases sitting between them. CDR3 coding DNA: TGCGCCAGCAGACCCCGCGACAGGTTGGACACTGAAGCTTTCTTT. It codes for CASRPRDRLDTEAFF.

This clonotype was seen a few times. This rearrangement joins TRBV27 to TRBJ2-7; 12 nucleotides line up with TRBD2. Per germline, CDR1 MNHEY and CDR2 SMNVEV (reference sequence). Unmatched junction bases numbered 12, after V lost 5 bases and J lost 4 bases. CDR3 length: 17 amino acids. CDR3: CASSGVTSGGTLYEQYF. CDR3 sequence (DNA): TGTGCCAGCAGTGGCGTCACTAGCGGGGGGACCTTATACGAGCAGTACTTC.

The V gene is TRBV20-1, the J gene TRBJ2-3, with D tentatively TRBD2 (6 bases). CDR3 length: 11 amino acids. CDR1 and CDR2 (germline): DFQATT, SNEGSKA (reference sequence). Trimming pared 6 bases from V and 5 bases from J, leaving 9 bases between. CDR3 in amino acids: CSATEGDTQYF. For the CDR3, the DNA is TGCAGTGCCACGGAGGGAGATACGCAGTATTTT.

This chain joins TRBV20-1 and TRBJ1-2; D remains ambiguous. This CDR3 spans 12 amino acids. The V gene lost 7 bases and the J gene lost 2 bases, with 11 bases spanning the gap. The germline V gene has CDR1 DFQATT and CDR2 SNEGSKA (reference sequence). The CDR3 loop is CSVGIANYGYTF. The DNA for the CDR3 is TGCAGTGTAGGCATCGCAAACTATGGCTACACCTTC.

The chain joins TRBV6-1 to TRBJ2-2; 7 nucleotides agree with TRBD1. Germline-derived CDR1 and CDR2 are MNHNS and SASEGT. The CDR3 spans 14 residues. After removal of 2 bases from V and 5 bases from J, the junction contained 2 bases not matched to a gene. In DNA form, the CDR3 reads TGTGCCAGCAGTGAATGGGGACAGACCGGGGAGCTGTTTTTT. Its protein product is CASSEWGQTGELFF.

This clonotype was detected a few times. The chain combines TRBV7-9 with TRBJ2-3, with no clear D. This CDR3 has 14 residues. Looked up from germline, CDR1 is SEHNR and CDR2 is FQNEAQ (reference sequence). Deletions cut 9 bases from V and 0 bases from J, with 13 bases between. CDR3 sequence (DNA): TGTGCCAGTGGGAACCGCCCTAGCACAGATACGCAGTATTTT. Its protein is CASGNRPSTDTQYF.

The genes are TRBV29-1 and TRBJ2-1; TRBD2 agrees at 11 bases. Germline CDR1 reads SQVTM; CDR2 reads ANQGSEA. CDR3 length: 16 residues. J gave up 6 bases and V 4 bases, and 11 bases lay outside the gene matches. This CDR3 is CSVVLGTSGRGNEQFF. In DNA, the CDR3 is TGCAGCGTTGTATTAGGTACTAGCGGGAGAGGCAATGAGCAGTTCTTC.

This clonotype was picked up a small number of times. This sequence joins TRBV6-1 and TRBJ2-1; 11 nucleotides align to TRBD2. J gave up 3 bases and V 10 bases, and 8 bases lay outside the gene matches. This CDR3 has 15 residues. In germline, CDR1 is MNHNS, CDR2 SASEGT. The CDR3 sequence: CATALAGVIYNEQFF. The DNA of the CDR3 is TGTGCCACCGCACTAGCGGGGGTGATCTACAATGAGCAGTTCTTC.

V is TRBV4-1 and J is TRBJ2-7; TRBD1 matches at 8 bases. The germline gives CDR1 MGHRA, CDR2 YSYEKL. With V trimmed by 3 bases and J by 7 bases, 14 bases remained unmatched. This CDR3 spans 16 amino acids. CDR3 residues: CASSHYTGTGYNEQYF. The CDR3 DNA reads TGCGCCAGCAGCCACTACACCGGGACAGGATACAATGAGCAGTACTTC.

This clonotype was seen only a few times. The chain recombines TRBV9 with TRBJ2-7; D may be TRBD2 (5 bases). Trimming removed 0 bases at V and 3 bases at J, with 10 bases between. Germline loops: CDR1 SGDLS, CDR2 YYNGEE. This CDR3 is 14 amino acids long. This CDR3 reads CASSVGGSDYEQYF. The CDR3 DNA sequence: TGTGCCAGCAGCGTAGGAGGGAGTGACTACGAGCAGTACTTC. The whole variable domain, filled in from reference TRBV9 and TRBJ2-7, reads DSGVTQTPKHLITATGQRVTLRCSPRSGDLSVYWYQQSLDQGLQFLIQYYNGEERAKGNILERFSAQQFPDLHSELNLSSLELGDSALYFCASSVGGSDYEQYFGPGTRLTVT.

This clonotype has just a few counts. The CDR3 DNA reads as TGCAGTGCTAGTCCACCGAGGGGGAGGGGACTAAACTATGGCTACACCTTC. Translating it yields CSASPPRGRGLNYGYTF. J is TRBJ1-2 and V is TRBV20-1; tentatively, D is TRBD1 (6 bases). The CDR3 spans 17 residues. Germline-derived CDR1 and CDR2 are DFQATT and SNEGSKA (reference sequence). V was cut by 3 bases and J by 2 bases, with 22 bases left in between.

The chain carries TRBV6-2 or TRBV6-3 and TRBJ2-5, with D perhaps TRBD2 (6 bases). CDR1 MNHEY and CDR2 SVGEGT come from the germline V gene. The CDR3 length is 16 residues. Deletions cut 1 base from V and 4 bases from J, with 16 bases between. CDR3 nucleotides: TGTGCCAGCAGTTACTACGAGACTAGTGGTGGAGAGACCCAGTACTTC. This encodes CASSYYETSGGETQYF.

The rearrangement uses TRBV27 and TRBJ2-7; the D is unclear. The CDR3 is made up of 13 amino acids. Trimming removed 0 bases from V and 3 bases from J, with 6 bases in between. Germline assignment: CDR1 MNHEY and CDR2 SMNVEV (reference sequence). DNA of the CDR3: TGTGCCAGCAGTTTATCTTCCTACTACGAGCAGTACTTC. Translated: CASSLSSYYEQYF.

The chain couples TRBV6-1 to TRBJ2-2, with TRBD2 identical over 7 bases. V lost 2 bases and J lost 5; bases outside the gene matches: 5. The CDR3 contains 15 residues. The germline V gene has CDR1 MNHNS and CDR2 SASEGT. The chain's CDR3 is CASSERTRVTGELFF. The CDR3 bases are TGTGCCAGCAGTGAAAGGACTAGGGTAACCGGGGAGCTGTTTTTT.

A few counts support this clonotype. The chain uses TRBV29-1 and TRBJ1-2; TRBD1 matches 10 bases. After removal of 4 bases from V and 7 bases from J, the junction contained 6 bases not matched to a gene. The germline V gene encodes CDR1 SQVTM and CDR2 ANQGSEA. CDR3 length: 13 residues. CDR3 sequence (DNA): TGCAGCGTTGGACAGGGGGCGTTGGCTGGCTACACCTTC. It yields the protein CSVGQGALAGYTF. Full variable domain (missing parts from reference TRBV29-1 and TRBJ1-2): SAVISQKPSRDICQRGTSLTIQCQVDSQVTMMFWYRQQPGQSLTLIATANQGSEATYESGFVIDKFPISRPNLTFSTLTVSNMSPEDSSIYLCSVGQGALAGYTFGSGTRLTVV.